This entry lists 2 T cell receptor beta chains sequenced from one sample in a study of cytomegalovirus exposure and HLA in healthy donors. PCR involved 60 Vbeta and 13 Jbeta primers. TCRdb's table, derived via immunoSEQ multiplex PCR, lists solely in-frame clones and lacks some. The sample holds 200,000 or so clones, about 90% seen once. The sample comprised PBMCs. These TCRs come from a man under 40 in good health and CMV-seronegative.

The chain employs TRBV7-9 and TRBJ2-3; the D is unclear. There are 12 residues in the CDR3. The ends were cut back, 5 bases at V and 4 bases at J, with 7 bases in the middle. Germline V gene lookup returns CDR1 SEHNR and CDR2 FQNEAQ (reference sequence). The CDR3 protein is CASSPRSDTQYF. DNA of the CDR3: TGTGCCAGCAGCCCGCGATCAGATACGCAGTATTTT.

The chain couples TRBV12-5 to TRBJ1-1; D is perhaps TRBD1 (5 bases). This CDR3 is 17 amino acids long. Between the trimmed V and J ends, which lost 2 bases and 1 base, there was a span of 17 bases. Per the germline V gene, CDR1 is LGHNT and CDR2 is FRNRAP. CDR3 sequence: CASGLPTPGRPNTEAFF. The CDR3 bases are TGTGCTAGTGGTTTGCCAACACCAGGGAGGCCGAACACTGAAGCTTTCTTT.